This TCR beta chain was sequenced during a study of shared clonotypes between healthy human individuals. On the study more broadly: CD4 naive and memory got three plates each, CD8 naive two, CD8 memory one.

Data came from immunoSEQ multiplex PCR; TCRdb stores just in-frame clones and leaves some out. The data contain some 2.1 million clones, about 95% of them singletons. Germline V lookup: CDR1 GTSNPN, CDR2 SVGIG (reference sequence). The V gene lost 5 bases and the J gene lost 4 bases, with 2 bases spanning the gap. The CDR3 is 9 residues long. Material: naive CD4+ T cells sorted from blood. Subset specified: CD45RA+ positively selected. This sequence joins TRBV30 and TRBJ1-1; the D is unclear. This TCR came from a man between 18 and 29 years old in good health. In DNA, the CDR3 is TGTGCCTGGGGCACTGAAGCTTTCTTT. Translating it yields CAWGTEAFF.